The rows below give T cell receptor beta chains drawn from one sample of a study of cytomegalovirus exposure and HLA in healthy donors. Generated by immunoSEQ multiplex PCR, the TCRdb table keeps only in-frame clones and is missing some. This table has about 56,000 clones, around 94% appearing once. Input material: PBMCs. The source of these receptors is a man in his late teens or twenties in good health and CMV-seronegative. Both conserved end residues are part of each CDR3. A D gene is named only where the DNA matches it firmly. A clone size is listed for some rows: how often the clone was seen (once, few, many), or a class if it is expanded.

cdr3_length	d_call	clone_size	v_call	j_call	cdr3_aa	cdr3_nt
19	-	once	TRBV4-3	TRBJ2-2	CASSQSSVRGATNTGELFF	TGCGCCAGCAGCCAAAGTTCCGTACGTGGGGCGACGAACACCGGGGAGCTGTTTTTT
15	-	-	TRBV21-1	TRBJ1-2	CASSKAVVEGVPRTF	TGTGCCAGCAGCAAAGCGGTGGTCGAGGGCGTACCCCGCACCTTC
15	-	-	TRBV28	TRBJ2-7	CASSPPGSLTYEQYF	TGTGCCAGCAGTCCCCCCGGGAGCCTTACCTACGAGCAGTACTTC
16	TRBD2	-	TRBV18	TRBJ2-7	CASSPSPGTSGYEQYF	TGTGCCAGCTCACCATCCCCCGGGACTAGCGGGTACGAGCAGTACTTC
15	-	-	TRBV5-1	TRBJ2-7	CASSLQPAGGYEQYF	TGCGCCAGCAGCTTGCAGCCCGCAGGAGGCTACGAGCAGTACTTC
14	-	-	TRBV7-9	TRBJ1-4	CATLVPRSDEKLFF	TGTGCCACCTTGGTACCGCGCTCCGATGAAAAACTGTTTTTT
15	-	few	TRBV7-8	TRBJ1-2	CASSFRTDSNYGYTF	TGTGCCAGCAGCTTCAGGACAGACTCTAACTATGGCTACACCTTC
17	TRBD2	-	TRBV18	TRBJ2-3	CASSPVRGRPGTDTQYF	TGTGCCAGCTCACCGGTCCGCGGGAGGCCAGGCACAGATACGCAGTATTTT
14	TRBD2	-	TRBV28	TRBJ2-1	CASSLSLAGTEQFF	TGTGCCAGCAGTTTATCTCTAGCGGGCACAGAGCAGTTCTTC
14	TRBD2	-	TRBV5-1	TRBJ2-3	CATGRERATDTQYF	TGCGCCACTGGGAGGGAGCGGGCCACAGATACGCAGTATTTT
16	TRBD2	-	TRBV4-3	TRBJ2-5	CASSQGASGSVETQYF	TGCGCCAGCAGCCAAGGGGCTAGCGGCTCGGTGGAGACCCAGTACTTC
15	TRBD1	-	TRBV4-1	TRBJ2-1	CASSQGRQGRNEQFF	TGCGCCAGCAGCCAAGGTCGACAGGGCAGAAATGAGCAGTTCTTC
14	-	once	TRBV6-6	TRBJ2-5	CASSYSPKGETQYF	TGTGCCAGCAGTTACTCCCCCAAGGGGGAGACCCAGTACTTC
16	TRBD2	-	TRBV14	TRBJ2-7	CASSRLAGGSSYEQYF	TGTGCCAGCAGCCGACTAGCGGGAGGGTCTTCCTACGAGCAGTACTTC
13	-	-	TRBV11-2	TRBJ1-1	CASSSRGVVEAFF	TGTGCCAGCAGCTCCAGGGGAGTGGTTGAAGCTTTCTTT
14	-	-	TRBV19	TRBJ2-2	CASSTTGEAGELFF	TGTGCCAGTAGTACCACAGGGGAGGCCGGGGAGCTGTTTTTT
14	-	-	TRBV28	TRBJ1-2	CASTTVGFNYGYTF	TGTGCCAGCACCACCGTCGGTTTTAACTATGGCTACACCTTC
15	-	-	TRBV5-5	TRBJ2-5	CASSNGPGAQETQYF	TGTGCCAGCAGCAATGGACCAGGGGCCCAAGAGACCCAGTACTTC
16	TRBD2	once	TRBV5-6	TRBJ2-1	CASSPTTSGRANEQFF	TGTGCCAGCAGCCCCACCACTAGCGGGAGGGCCAATGAGCAGTTCTTC